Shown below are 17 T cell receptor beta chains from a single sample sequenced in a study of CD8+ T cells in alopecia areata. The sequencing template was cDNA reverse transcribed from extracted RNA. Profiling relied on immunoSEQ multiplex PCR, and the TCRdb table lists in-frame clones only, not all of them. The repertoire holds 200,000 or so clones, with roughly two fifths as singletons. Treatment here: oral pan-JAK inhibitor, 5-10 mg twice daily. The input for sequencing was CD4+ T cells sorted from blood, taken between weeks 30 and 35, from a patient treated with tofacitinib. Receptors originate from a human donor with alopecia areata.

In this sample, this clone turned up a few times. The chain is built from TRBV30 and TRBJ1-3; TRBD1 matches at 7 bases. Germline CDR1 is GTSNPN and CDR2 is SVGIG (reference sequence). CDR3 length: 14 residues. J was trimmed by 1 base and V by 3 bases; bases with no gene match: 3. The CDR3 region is CAWRQGKSGNTIYF. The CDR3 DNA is TGTGCCTGGAGACAGGGGAAGTCTGGAAACACCATATATTTT.

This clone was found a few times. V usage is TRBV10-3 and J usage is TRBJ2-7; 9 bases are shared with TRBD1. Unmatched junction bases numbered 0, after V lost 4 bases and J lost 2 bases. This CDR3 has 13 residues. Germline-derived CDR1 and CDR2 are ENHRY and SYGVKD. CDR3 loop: CAISGQGAYEQYF. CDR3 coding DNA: TGTGCCATCAGTGGACAGGGGGCCTACGAGCAGTACTTC.

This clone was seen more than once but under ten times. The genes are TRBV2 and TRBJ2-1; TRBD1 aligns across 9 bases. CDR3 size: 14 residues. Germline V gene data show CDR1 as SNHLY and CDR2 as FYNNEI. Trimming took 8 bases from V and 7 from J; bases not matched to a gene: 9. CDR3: CASEDRGALNEQFF. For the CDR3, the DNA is TGTGCCAGCGAGGACAGGGGAGCCTTAAATGAGCAGTTCTTC. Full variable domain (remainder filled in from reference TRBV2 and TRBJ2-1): EPEVTQTPSHQVTQMGQEVILRCVPISNHLYFYWYRQILGQKVEFLVSFYNNEISEKSEIFDDQFSVERPDGSNFTLKIRSTKLEDSAMYFCASEDRGALNEQFFGPGTRLTVL.

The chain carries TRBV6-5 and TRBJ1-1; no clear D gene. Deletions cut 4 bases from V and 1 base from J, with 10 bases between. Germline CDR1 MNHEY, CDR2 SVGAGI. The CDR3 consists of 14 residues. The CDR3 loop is CASSSPRENTEAFF. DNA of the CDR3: TGTGCCAGCAGTTCTCCCCGGGAGAACACTGAAGCTTTCTTT.

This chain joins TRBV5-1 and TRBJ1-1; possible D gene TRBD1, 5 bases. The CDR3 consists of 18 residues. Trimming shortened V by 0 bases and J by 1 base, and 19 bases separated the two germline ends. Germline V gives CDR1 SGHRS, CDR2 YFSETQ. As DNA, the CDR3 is TGCGCCAGCAGCTTGGCCTCAGTTAATATCAGGGCGAACACTGAAGCTTTCTTT. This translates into CASSLASVNIRANTEAFF.

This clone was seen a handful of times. The CDR3 sequence: CASSFGPTAYEQYF. The CDR3 coding sequence is TGTGCCAGCAGCTTCGGACCCACCGCCTACGAGCAGTACTTC. The J gene is TRBJ2-7, the V gene TRBV11-2, with D unclear. CDR1 is SGHAT and CDR2 is FQNNGV in the germline V gene. The CDR3 length is 14 residues. V lost 3 bases and J lost 2, with 11 bases in between.

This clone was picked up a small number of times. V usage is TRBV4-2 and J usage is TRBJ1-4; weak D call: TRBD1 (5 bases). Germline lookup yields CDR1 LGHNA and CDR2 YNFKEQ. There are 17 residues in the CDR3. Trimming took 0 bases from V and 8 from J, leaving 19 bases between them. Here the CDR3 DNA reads TGTGCCAGCAGCCAAGATCCCCCGGGGACCTCGAGGGAAAAACTGTTTTTT. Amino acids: CASSQDPPGTSREKLFF.

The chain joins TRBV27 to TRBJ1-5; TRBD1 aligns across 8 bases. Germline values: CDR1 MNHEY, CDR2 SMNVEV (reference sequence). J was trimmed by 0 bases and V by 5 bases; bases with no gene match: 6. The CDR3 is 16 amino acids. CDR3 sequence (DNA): TGTGCCAGCAGTCCCCGGACAGGGCATAGCAATCAGCCCCAGCATTTT. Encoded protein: CASSPRTGHSNQPQHF.

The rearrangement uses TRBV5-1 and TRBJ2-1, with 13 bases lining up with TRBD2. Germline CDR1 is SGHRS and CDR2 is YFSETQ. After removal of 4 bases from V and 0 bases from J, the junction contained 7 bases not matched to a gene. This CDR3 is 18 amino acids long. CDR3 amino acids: CASSKGLAGRVSYNEQFF. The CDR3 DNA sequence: TGCGCCAGCAGCAAGGGACTAGCGGGAAGAGTCTCCTACAATGAGCAGTTCTTC.

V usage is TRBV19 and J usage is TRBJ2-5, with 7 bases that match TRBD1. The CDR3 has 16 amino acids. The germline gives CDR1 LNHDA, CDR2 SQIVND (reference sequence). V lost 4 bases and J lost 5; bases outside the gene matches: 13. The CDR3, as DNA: TGTGCCAGTAGTAACCGGGACAGTCCGGCAGGGGAGACCCAGTACTTC. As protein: CASSNRDSPAGETQYF.

CDR3 region: CASRTTVPYEQYF. The DNA of the CDR3 is TGTGCCAGCAGGACGACAGTTCCCTACGAGCAGTACTTC. The rearrangement joins TRBV28 to TRBJ2-7, with a possible D match to TRBD1 (5 bases). V gave up 6 bases and J gave up 2 bases, with 11 bases separating them. Germline-derived CDR1 and CDR2 are MDHEN and SYDVKM. The CDR3 is 13 residues long.

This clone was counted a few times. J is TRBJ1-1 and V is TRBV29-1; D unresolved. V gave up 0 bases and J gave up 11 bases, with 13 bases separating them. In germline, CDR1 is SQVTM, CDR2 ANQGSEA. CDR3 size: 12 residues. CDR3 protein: CSVEDQEFRAFF. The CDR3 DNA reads TGCAGCGTTGAAGATCAGGAATTTAGGGCTTTCTTT.

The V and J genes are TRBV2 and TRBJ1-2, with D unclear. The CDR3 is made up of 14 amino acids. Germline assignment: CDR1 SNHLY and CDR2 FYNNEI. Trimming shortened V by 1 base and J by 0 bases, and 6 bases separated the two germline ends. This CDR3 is CASSEEGSNYGYTF. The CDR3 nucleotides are TGTGCCAGCAGTGAAGAGGGATCTAACTATGGCTACACCTTC. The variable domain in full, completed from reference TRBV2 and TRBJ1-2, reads EPEVTQTPSHQVTQMGQEVILRCVPISNHLYFYWYRQILGQKVEFLVSFYNNEISEKSEIFDDQFSVERPDGSNFTLKIRSTKLEDSAMYFCASSEEGSNYGYTFGSGTRLTVV.

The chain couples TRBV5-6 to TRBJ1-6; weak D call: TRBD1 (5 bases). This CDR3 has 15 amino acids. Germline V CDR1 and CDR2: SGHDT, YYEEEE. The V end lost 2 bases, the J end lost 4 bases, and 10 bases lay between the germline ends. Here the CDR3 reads CASSLGHSYNSPLHF. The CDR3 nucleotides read TGTGCCAGCAGCTTAGGACACTCGTATAATTCACCCCTCCACTTT. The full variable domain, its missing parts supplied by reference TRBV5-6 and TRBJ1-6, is DAGVTQSPTHLIKTRGQQVTLRCSPKSGHDTVSWYQQALGQGPQFIFQYYEEEERQRGNFPDRFSGHQFPNYSSELNVNALLLGDSALYLCASSLGHSYNSPLHFGNGTRLTVT.

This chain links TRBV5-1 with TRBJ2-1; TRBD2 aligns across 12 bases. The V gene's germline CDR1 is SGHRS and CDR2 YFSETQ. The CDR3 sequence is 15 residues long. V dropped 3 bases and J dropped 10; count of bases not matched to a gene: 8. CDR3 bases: TGCGCCAGCAGCTACCGACTAGCGGGAGAAGGAGAGCAGTTCTTC. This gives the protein CASSYRLAGEGEQFF.

CDR3 in DNA: TGTGCCAGCAGTTTTACCCCCATAGCGGGTAAGGTGACAGATACGCAGTATTTT. Its protein product is CASSFTPIAGKVTDTQYF. The gene calls are TRBV27 and TRBJ2-3, with 7 positions matching TRBD2. The CDR3 loop spans 18 amino acids. Looked up from germline, CDR1 is MNHEY and CDR2 is SMNVEV (reference sequence). The junction had 15 bases not matched to a gene; V was cut back by 3 bases and J by 3 bases.

CDR3 sequence reads: CASSLPGTAQDTQYF. CDR3 bases: TGTGCCAGCAGCCTGCCCGGGACAGCCCAGGATACGCAGTATTTT. This sequence joins TRBV21-1 and TRBJ2-3; TRBD1 reflects the table's D call only, with no check against the DNA. TRBV21-1 is reported as a pseudogene. This CDR3 contains 15 residues.